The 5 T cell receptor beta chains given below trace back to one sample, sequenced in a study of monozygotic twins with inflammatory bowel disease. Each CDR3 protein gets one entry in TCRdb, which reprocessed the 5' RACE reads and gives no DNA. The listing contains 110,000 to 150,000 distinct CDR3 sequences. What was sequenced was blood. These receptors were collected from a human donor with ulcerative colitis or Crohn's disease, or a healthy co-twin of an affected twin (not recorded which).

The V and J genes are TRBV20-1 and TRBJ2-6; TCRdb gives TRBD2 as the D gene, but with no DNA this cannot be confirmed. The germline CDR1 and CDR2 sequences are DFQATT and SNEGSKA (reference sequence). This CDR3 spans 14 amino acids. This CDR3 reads CSARRDSGANVLTF.

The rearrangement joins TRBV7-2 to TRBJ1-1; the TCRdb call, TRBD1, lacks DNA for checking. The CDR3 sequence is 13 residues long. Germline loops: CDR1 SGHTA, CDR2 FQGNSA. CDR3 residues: CASSMTVNTEAFF.

CDR3 protein: CSVGTGLNQPQHF. V usage is TRBV29-1 and J usage is TRBJ1-5; TCRdb gives TRBD1 as the D gene, but with no DNA this cannot be confirmed. CDR3 length equals 13 residues. Germline assignment: CDR1 SQVTM and CDR2 ANQGSEA.

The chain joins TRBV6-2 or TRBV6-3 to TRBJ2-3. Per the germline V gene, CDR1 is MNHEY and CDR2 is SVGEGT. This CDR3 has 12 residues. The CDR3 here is CASTMTTDTQYF.

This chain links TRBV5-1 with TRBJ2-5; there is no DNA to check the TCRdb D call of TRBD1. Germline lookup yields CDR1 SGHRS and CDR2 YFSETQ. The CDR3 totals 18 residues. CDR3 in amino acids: CASSSRGTGVVYQETQYF.